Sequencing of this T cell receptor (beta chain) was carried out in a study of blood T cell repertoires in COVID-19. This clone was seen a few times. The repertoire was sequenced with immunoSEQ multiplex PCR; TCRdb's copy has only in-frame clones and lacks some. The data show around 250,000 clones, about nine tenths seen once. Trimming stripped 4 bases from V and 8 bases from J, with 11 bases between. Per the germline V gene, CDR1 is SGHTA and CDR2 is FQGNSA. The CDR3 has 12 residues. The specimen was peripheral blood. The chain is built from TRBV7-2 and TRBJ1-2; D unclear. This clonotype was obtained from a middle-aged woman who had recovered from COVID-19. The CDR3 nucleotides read TGTGCCAGCAGCTCATCCGGGATAGGCTACACCTTC. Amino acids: CASSSSGIGYTF. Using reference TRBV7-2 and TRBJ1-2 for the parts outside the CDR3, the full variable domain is GAGVSQSPSNKVTEKGKDVELRCDPISGHTALYWYRQSLGQGLEFLIYFQGNSAPDKSGLPSDRFSAERTGGSVSTLTIQRTQQEDSAVYLCASSSSGIGYTFGSGTRLTVV.